The 4 T cell receptor beta chains below come from one sample, sequenced in a study of blood T cell repertoires in COVID-19. TCRdb's copy holds only in-frame clones and misses some; the assay was immunoSEQ multiplex PCR. The table has about half a million clones, 89% seen once. The sequencing input was peripheral blood. These receptor sequences come from a man between 18 and 35 years old with COVID-19, enrolled during active disease.

This chain links TRBV7-8 with TRBJ2-7; TRBD2 aligns across 8 bases. This CDR3 is 15 amino acids long. J gave up 0 bases and V 1 base, and 2 bases lay outside the gene matches. Germline-derived CDR1 and CDR2 are SGHVS and FQNEAQ. CDR3 sequence reads: CASSLESGSSYEQYF. CDR3 bases: TGTGCCAGCAGCTTAGAAAGCGGGAGCTCCTACGAGCAGTACTTC.

This chain joins TRBV5-1 and TRBJ1-2; D is unclear. Trimming pared 4 bases from V and 0 bases from J, leaving 10 bases between. The CDR3 runs to 14 residues. Germline lookup yields CDR1 SGHRS and CDR2 YFSETQ. The CDR3 nucleotides are TGCGCCAGCAGCCCCGACGGGACTAACTATGGCTACACCTTC. Its protein is CASSPDGTNYGYTF.

This chain connects TRBV5-6 to TRBJ2-7; TRBD2 matches at 10 bases. The CDR3 extends over 14 amino acids. The germline gives CDR1 SGHDT, CDR2 YYEEEE. Unmatched junction bases numbered 0, after V lost 3 bases and J lost 0 bases. The CDR3 loop is CASSSSGSSYEQYF. CDR3 DNA sequence: TGTGCCAGCAGCTCTAGCGGGAGCTCCTACGAGCAGTACTTC.

V and J are TRBV30 and TRBJ2-5, with 10 positions matching TRBD1. CDR3 length: 14 amino acids. CDR1 is GTSNPN, CDR2 SVGIG, per germline (reference sequence). Unmatched junction bases numbered 10, after V lost 7 bases and J lost 5 bases. The CDR3 region is CAFRDRGSGETQYF. The DNA of the CDR3 is TGTGCCTTCCGGGACAGGGGATCGGGTGAGACCCAGTACTTC. Complete variable domain (other parts from reference TRBV30 and TRBJ2-5): SQTIHQWPATLVQPVGSPLSLECTVEGTSNPNLYWYRQAAGRGLQLLFYSVGIGQISSEVPQNLSASRPQDRQFILSSKKLLLSDSGFYLCAFRDRGSGETQYFGPGTRLLVL.